In its sample, the clone carrying this T cell receptor (beta chain) was seen a few times. The antigen is unknown. Every bit of the isolated RNA underwent reverse transcription, so sequencing read expressed TCRB transcripts. Data came from immunoSEQ multiplex PCR; TCRdb stores just in-frame clones and leaves some out. This table has 600,000 or so clones, more than 12% appearing once. This CDR3 region has 15 residues. CDR1 is SGDLS, CDR2 YYNGEE, per germline. J lost 4 bases, V lost 4 bases, and 8 bases had no gene match. This specimen belongs to a study of beta chain features in type 1 diabetes. Sorted CD4+ subsets: naive, central memory, regulatory, stem cell-like memory (CD45RO/CCR7/CD25/CD127/CD95/CD27 panel). Study-wide results and limits: For Type 1 diabetes patients, all four CD4+ subsets carried TCRB CDR3s that were moderately but significantly shorter.

The chain employs TRBV9 and TRBJ2-1; 7 bases match TRBD1. The source is a man between 18 and 35 years old with type 1 diabetes. The sample comprised naive CD4+ T cells from blood. This chain's CDR3 is CASSPQRGPYNEQFF. CDR3 DNA sequence: TGTGCCAGCAGCCCCCAGAGGGGGCCGTACAATGAGCAGTTCTTC.